Following are 24 T cell receptor beta chains from one sample sequenced in a study of CD8+ T cells in alopecia areata. Sequencing relied on a cDNA template that was reverse transcribed from extracted RNA. Assay used: immunoSEQ multiplex PCR; TCRdb lists only in-frame clones, some missing. The repertoire holds 150,000 to 200,000 clones, about 63% seen once, with about 15% in the top ten. The starting material was CD4+ T cells sorted from blood, obtained at week 0. These TCRs come from a human donor with alopecia areata.

This rearrangement joins TRBV29-1 to TRBJ2-5, with TRBD1 matching 7 bases. Losses at the gene ends were 7 bases for V and 4 bases for J; bases not matched to a gene: 6. This CDR3 comprises 12 residues. Germline V gene data show CDR1 as SQVTM and CDR2 as ANQGSEA. CDR3 residues: CSDTGDGETQYF. The CDR3 nucleotides read TGCAGCGATACAGGGGATGGAGAGACCCAGTACTTC.

This clone was picked up many times. The chain carries TRBV29-1 and TRBJ2-2, with D uncertain. With 4 bases removed from V and 0 bases from J, the gap between germline ends came to 3 bases. Germline values: CDR1 SQVTM, CDR2 ANQGSEA. This CDR3 is 12 amino acids long. The DNA of the CDR3 is TGCAGCGTTGGGGCGAACACCGGGGAGCTGTTTTTT. This gives the protein CSVGANTGELFF.

V and J are TRBV29-1 and TRBJ2-1, with D maybe TRBD2 (5 bases). Germline assignment: CDR1 SQVTM and CDR2 ANQGSEA. V was clipped by 7 bases and J by 7 bases, with 5 bases between them. This CDR3 comprises 9 residues. CDR3 in DNA: TGCAGCGCGGGGAATGAGCAGTTCTTC. This gives the protein CSAGNEQFF.

V usage is TRBV11-1 and J usage is TRBJ2-3; the match to TRBD2 covers 8 bases. Germline assignment: CDR1 SGHAT and CDR2 FQDESV (reference sequence). J gave up 0 bases and V 1 base, and 3 bases lay outside the gene matches. The CDR3 has 16 amino acids. The CDR3 reads CASSLVPSGSTDTQYF. CDR3 nucleotides: TGTGCCAGCAGCTTAGTACCTAGCGGGAGCACAGATACGCAGTATTTT.

The rearrangement links TRBV4-1 to TRBJ1-2, with 9 bases identical to TRBD1. V gave up 3 bases and J gave up 5 bases; unmatched junction bases: 4. CDR3 length: 14 amino acids. Germline loops: CDR1 MGHRA, CDR2 YSYEKL. The CDR3 DNA reads TGCGCCAGCAGCCAGGCCGGACAGGGGTATGGCTACACCTTC. The encoded protein is CASSQAGQGYGYTF.

The V call is TRBV2, the J call TRBJ1-2; D gene ambiguous. In germline, CDR1 is SNHLY, CDR2 FYNNEI. There are 12 residues in the CDR3. The V and J ends lost 3 bases and 8 bases respectively, with 10 bases between them. The CDR3 sequence: CASSEVRGGYTF. CDR3 nucleotide sequence: TGTGCCAGCAGTGAGGTCAGAGGGGGCTACACCTTC. Combining the CDR3 with reference TRBV2 and TRBJ1-2 gives the whole variable domain EPEVTQTPSHQVTQMGQEVILRCVPISNHLYFYWYRQILGQKVEFLVSFYNNEISEKSEIFDDQFSVERPDGSNFTLKIRSTKLEDSAMYFCASSEVRGGYTFGSGTRLTVV.

This clone was counted a single time. Here the CDR3 DNA reads TGTGCCAGTAGTTCCCTGGGAACAGCTGGGTTCGAGCAGTACTTC. Its translation: CASSSLGTAGFEQYF. This rearrangement joins TRBV19 to TRBJ2-7; D remains unclear. CDR1 is LNHDA, CDR2 SQIVND, per germline (reference sequence). V lost 5 bases, J lost 6 bases, and 20 bases lay in between. The CDR3 contains 15 residues.

This clone was found a few times. V is TRBV15 and J is TRBJ1-1, with D uncertain. The CDR3 has 15 residues. V was trimmed by 2 bases and J by 5 bases, leaving 15 bases between them. Germline V gene data show CDR1 as LNHNV and CDR2 as YYDKDF (reference sequence). CDR3 sequence (DNA): TGTGCCACCAGCAGACCCGGGATATCGATGACTGAAGCTTTCTTT. This encodes CATSRPGISMTEAFF.

This clone was counted a few times. The CDR3 nucleotides read TGTGCCAGCAGCCCTGGTATGGTCTCCGAGCAGTACTTC. Translated, it gives CASSPGMVSEQYF. This chain uses TRBV5-6 with TRBJ2-7, with D uncertain. Trimming removed 4 bases from V and 6 bases from J, with 14 bases in between. From germline, CDR1 is SGHDT and CDR2 YYEEEE. This CDR3 is 13 amino acids long.

Only one count was recorded for this clone. The chain carries TRBV11-1 and TRBJ1-2; a weak D match, TRBD1 (5 bases). The CDR3 loop spans 11 amino acids. Germline CDR1 SGHAT, CDR2 FQDESV (reference sequence). Trimming shortened V by 6 bases and J by 7 bases, and 9 bases separated the two germline ends. As DNA, the CDR3 is TGTGCCAGCAGACGGGACGTTGGCTACACCTTC. This translates into CASRRDVGYTF.

The chain couples TRBV29-1 to TRBJ2-5, with TRBD1 identical over 10 bases. From germline, CDR1 is SQVTM and CDR2 ANQGSEA. There are 12 residues in the CDR3. After removal of 7 bases from V and 6 bases from J, the junction contained 5 bases not matched to a gene. The CDR3 region is CSAGGQGKTQYF. CDR3 in DNA: TGCAGCGCCGGGGGACAGGGGAAGACCCAGTACTTC.

The chain uses TRBV20-1 and TRBJ2-1; D unclear. The CDR3 sequence is 9 residues long. The germline CDR1 and CDR2 sequences are DFQATT and SNEGSKA (reference sequence). V was clipped by 3 bases and J by 10 bases, with 4 bases between them. This CDR3 reads CSAREEQFF. CDR3 DNA: TGCAGTGCTAGGGAAGAGCAGTTCTTC.

The J gene is TRBJ2-7, the V gene TRBV6-6; the D gene is possibly TRBD1 (6 bases). With 5 bases removed from V and 3 bases from J, the gap between germline ends came to 11 bases. This CDR3 is 13 amino acids long. Germline CDR1 reads MNHNY; CDR2 reads SVGAGI (reference sequence). DNA of the CDR3: TGTGCCAGCAGTCTGGACAGATTCTACGAGCAGTACTTC. Translating it yields CASSLDRFYEQYF.

V and J are TRBV29-1 and TRBJ1-1; 7 nucleotides align to TRBD1. V trimming: 5 bases; J trimming: 4 bases; junction bases outside the gene matches: 7. The CDR3 is 13 residues long. CDR1 and CDR2 (germline): SQVTM, ANQGSEA. CDR3 sequence: CSVYNRGGTEAFF. The DNA for the CDR3 is TGCAGCGTTTATAACAGGGGTGGCACTGAAGCTTTCTTT.

The chain is built from TRBV30 and TRBJ1-2; no reliable D call. Germline-derived CDR1 and CDR2 are GTSNPN and SVGIG (reference sequence). The CDR3 is 13 residues long. V gave up 4 bases and J gave up 3 bases, with 12 bases separating them. The CDR3 bases are TGTGCCTGGATAAAGAGAAATGACTATGGCTACACCTTC. Translated, it gives CAWIKRNDYGYTF.

J is TRBJ2-7 and V is TRBV5-6, with D possibly matching TRBD2 (5 bases). Trimming stripped 0 bases from V and 9 bases from J, with 19 bases between. Germline CDR1 reads SGHDT; CDR2 reads YYEEEE. This CDR3 region has 15 residues. The CDR3 DNA follows: TGTGCCAGCAGCTTGGCGGGTGGGCGGGTTGCAGGGCAGTACTTC. The encoded protein is CASSLAGGRVAGQYF.

This clone occurred a few times. The chain uses TRBV30 and TRBJ1-2, with D perhaps matching TRBD1 (5 bases). Deletions cut 0 bases from V and 6 bases from J, with 11 bases between. Germline V gene sequence: CDR1 GTSNPN, CDR2 SVGIG (reference sequence). The CDR3 runs to 13 residues. The CDR3 sequence is CAWSVASGHGYTF. The CDR3 region has the DNA TGTGCCTGGAGTGTAGCGTCAGGGCATGGCTACACCTTC.

This chain joins TRBV29-1 and TRBJ1-1, with a weak D call TRBD1 (5 bases). Looked up from germline, CDR1 is SQVTM and CDR2 is ANQGSEA. The CDR3 extends over 11 amino acids. The V end was cut by 5 bases, the J end by 8 bases, with 12 bases between. The CDR3 is CSVTGSGEAFF. CDR3 nucleotide sequence: TGCAGCGTTACAGGCTCAGGGGAAGCTTTCTTT.

The chain carries TRBV20-1 and TRBJ2-1, with D possibly being TRBD1 or TRBD2 (5 bases each). Germline lookup yields CDR1 DFQATT and CDR2 SNEGSKA (reference sequence). The CDR3 extends over 11 amino acids. Trimming cost V 2 bases and J 12 bases, with 11 bases left between them. The DNA for the CDR3 is TGCAGTGCTAGAAGCCGGGACCGGCAGTTCTTC. Its protein is CSARSRDRQFF.

This clone was counted only a few times. The rearrangement uses TRBV4-1 and TRBJ1-2, with D unresolved. The V and J ends lost 0 bases and 1 base respectively, with 9 bases between them. Germline V gives CDR1 MGHRA, CDR2 YSYEKL. The CDR3 runs 15 residues. In DNA, the CDR3 is TGCGCCAGCAGCCAAGATCCAGCCATTAACTATGGCTACACCTTC. This gives the protein CASSQDPAINYGYTF.

The chain employs TRBV11-2 and TRBJ2-4; either TRBD1 or TRBD2 may fit D (5 bases each). V was pared by 0 bases and J by 13 bases, with 13 bases between. Germline values: CDR1 SGHAT, CDR2 FQNNGV. This CDR3 is built from 13 residues. In DNA, the CDR3 is TGTGCCAGCAGCTTAGATTGGGGGAGCCTACAGTACTTC. Its protein product is CASSLDWGSLQYF.

The chain is built from TRBV6-5 and TRBJ1-2; D is perhaps TRBD1 (6 bases). Germline V lookup: CDR1 MNHEY, CDR2 SVGAGI. Trimming stripped 5 bases from V and 4 bases from J, with 14 bases between. This CDR3 comprises 14 residues. The CDR3 sequence: CASSPYTDSYGYTF. In nucleotides, the CDR3 is TGTGCCAGCAGTCCATACACGGACAGCTATGGCTACACCTTC.

This chain links TRBV29-1 with TRBJ1-2; 8 bases line up with TRBD1. The length of the CDR3 is 13 residues. Germline lookup yields CDR1 SQVTM and CDR2 ANQGSEA. V lost 7 bases, J lost 2 bases, and 6 bases stayed unmatched. Here the CDR3 reads CSATGARNYGYTF. The DNA of the CDR3 is TGCAGCGCGACAGGGGCAAGGAACTATGGCTACACCTTC.

To note about this clone: Other DNA sequences of this sample code for an identical CDR3. J is TRBJ1-1 and V is TRBV7-2; D is perhaps TRBD1 (5 bases). Per the germline V gene, CDR1 is SGHTA and CDR2 is FQGNSA. Trimming took off 5 bases at V and 3 bases at J, with 10 bases between the two ends. The CDR3 totals 13 residues. The CDR3 DNA reads as TGTGCCAGCAGCACCCAGGGTTACACTGAAGCTTTCTTT. It encodes CASSTQGYTEAFF. Full variable domain (outside the CDR3, taken from reference TRBV7-2 and TRBJ1-1): GAGVSQSPSNKVTEKGKDVELRCDPISGHTALYWYRQSLGQGLEFLIYFQGNSAPDKSGLPSDRFSAERTGGSVSTLTIQRTQQEDSAVYLCASSTQGYTEAFFGQGTRLTVV.